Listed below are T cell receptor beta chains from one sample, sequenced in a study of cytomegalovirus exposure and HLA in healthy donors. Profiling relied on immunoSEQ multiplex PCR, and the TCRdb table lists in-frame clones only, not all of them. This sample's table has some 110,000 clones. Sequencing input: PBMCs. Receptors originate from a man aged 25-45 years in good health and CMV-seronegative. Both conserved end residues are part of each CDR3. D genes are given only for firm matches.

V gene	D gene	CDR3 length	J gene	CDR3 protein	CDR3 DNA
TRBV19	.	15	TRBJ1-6	CASTSRTGLNSPLHF	TGTGCCAGTACCTCCCGCACAGGCCTTAATTCACCCCTCCACTTT
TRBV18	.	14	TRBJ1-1	CASSPVNRDTEAFF	TGTGCCAGCTCACCAGTGAACAGGGACACTGAAGCTTTCTTT
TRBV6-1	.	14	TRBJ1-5	CASTPGTFSQPQHF	TGTGCCAGCACCCCCGGGACTTTCAGTCAGCCCCAGCATTTT
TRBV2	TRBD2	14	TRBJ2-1	CASSRTSGDDEQFF	TGTGCCAGCAGTCGGACTAGCGGCGACGATGAGCAGTTCTTC
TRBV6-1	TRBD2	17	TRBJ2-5	CASSEYVSGGAGETQYF	TGTGCCAGCAGTGAATACGTCAGCGGGGGGGCCGGAGAGACCCAGTACTTC
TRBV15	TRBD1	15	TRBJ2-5	CATSGRQGQGETQYF	TGTGCCACCAGCGGAAGACAGGGTCAGGGAGAGACCCAGTACTTC
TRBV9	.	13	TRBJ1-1	CASSVGGGGEAFF	TGTGCCAGCAGCGTGGGGGGGGGTGGTGAAGCTTTCTTT
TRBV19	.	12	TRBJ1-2	CASSIRGYGYTF	TGTGCCAGTAGTATCAGAGGGTATGGCTACACCTTC
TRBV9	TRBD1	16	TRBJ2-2	CASSFQPDRAAGELFF	TGTGCCAGCAGCTTTCAGCCGGACAGGGCAGCCGGGGAGCTGTTTTTT
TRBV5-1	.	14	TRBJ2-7	CASSLAGRGYEQYF	TGCGCCAGCAGCTTGGCCGGCAGGGGTTACGAGCAGTACTTC
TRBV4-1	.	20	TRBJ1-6	CASSHPKRTAKSSYNSPLHF	TGCGCCAGCAGCCATCCTAAGCGGACAGCCAAAAGCTCCTATAATTCACCCCTCCACTTT
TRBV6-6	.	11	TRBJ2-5	CASSPRETQYF	TGTGCCAGCAGCCCCAGGGAGACCCAGTACTTC
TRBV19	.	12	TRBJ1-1	CASRDRDTEAFF	TGTGCCAGTAGAGACCGGGACACTGAAGCTTTCTTT
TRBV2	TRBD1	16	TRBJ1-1	CASSAGEGQGATEAFF	TGTGCCAGCAGCGCCGGAGAGGGACAGGGGGCCACTGAAGCTTTCTTT
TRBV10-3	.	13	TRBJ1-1	CAISASGVTEAFF	TGTGCCATCAGTGCCTCAGGGGTGACTGAAGCTTTCTTT
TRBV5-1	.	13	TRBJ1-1	CASSLTVNTEAFF	TGCGCCAGCAGCTTAACAGTGAACACTGAAGCTTTCTTT
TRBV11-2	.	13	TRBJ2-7	CASSSLSSYEQYF	TGTGCCAGCAGCTCGTTGAGCTCCTACGAGCAGTACTTC
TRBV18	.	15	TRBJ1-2	CASSLAQSRIYGYTF	TGTGCCAGCTCCCTAGCCCAATCCCGAATCTATGGCTACACCTTC
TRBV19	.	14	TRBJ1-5	CASSIRGLGQPQHF	TGTGCCAGTAGTATCAGGGGATTGGGACAGCCCCAGCATTTT
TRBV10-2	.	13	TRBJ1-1	CASRGDTNTEAFF	TGCGCCAGCAGAGGGGACACGAACACTGAAGCTTTCTTT
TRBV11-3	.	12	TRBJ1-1	CASSSTGTEAFF	TGTGCCAGCAGCTCTACCGGGACAGAAGCTTTCTTT
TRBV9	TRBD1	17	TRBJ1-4	CASSGRLPGQGNEKLFF	TGTGCCAGCAGCGGGCGGTTACCGGGACAGGGGAACGAAAAACTGTTTTTT
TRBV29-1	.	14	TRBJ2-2	CSVARQVGTGELFF	TGCAGCGTTGCCCGACAGGTGGGCACCGGGGAGCTGTTTTTT
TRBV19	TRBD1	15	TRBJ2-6	CASTWTGAGANVLTF	TGTGCCAGTACCTGGACAGGGGCTGGGGCCAACGTCCTGACTTTC
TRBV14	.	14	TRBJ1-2	CASSQVARVDGYTF	TGTGCCAGCAGCCAAGTCGCCAGGGTCGATGGCTACACCTTC
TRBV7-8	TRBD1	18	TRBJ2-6	CASSSDRAPSSGANVLTF	TGTGCCAGCAGCTCTGACAGGGCCCCCTCCTCTGGGGCCAACGTCCTGACTTTC
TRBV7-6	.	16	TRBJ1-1	CASSLGAGAMNTEAFF	TGTGCCAGCAGCTTGGGGGCAGGGGCTATGAACACTGAAGCTTTCTTT
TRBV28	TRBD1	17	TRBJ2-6	CAGSGTGGYSGANVLTF	TGTGCCGGCTCCGGGACAGGGGGCTACTCTGGGGCCAACGTCCTGACTTTC
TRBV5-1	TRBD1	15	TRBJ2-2	CASSLGRGHTGELFF	TGCGCCAGCAGCTTGGGCAGGGGGCACACCGGGGAGCTGTTTTTT
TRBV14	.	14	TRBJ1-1	CASSVGRENTEAFF	TGTGCCAGCAGTGTAGGACGGGAGAACACTGAAGCTTTCTTT
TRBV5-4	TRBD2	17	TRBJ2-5	CASSSPSGGALEETQYF	TGTGCCAGCAGCTCCCCTAGCGGGGGGGCGTTGGAAGAGACCCAGTACTTC
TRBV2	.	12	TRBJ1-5	CASADSNQPQHF	TGTGCCAGCGCGGATAGCAATCAGCCCCAGCATTTT
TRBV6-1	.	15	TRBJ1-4	CASKRQDATNEKLFF	TGTGCCAGCAAACGACAGGACGCAACTAATGAAAAACTGTTTTTT
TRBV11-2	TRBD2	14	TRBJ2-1	CASSYKLAGGEQFF	TGTGCCAGCAGCTATAAACTAGCGGGGGGTGAGCAGTTCTTC
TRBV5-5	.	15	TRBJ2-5	CASRLTESPEETQYF	TGTGCCAGCAGGTTGACCGAGTCGCCGGAAGAGACCCAGTACTTC
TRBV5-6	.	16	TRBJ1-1	CASSLNSRRTLREAFF	TGTGCCAGCAGCTTAAACTCACGGCGTACCCTCAGGGAAGCTTTCTTT
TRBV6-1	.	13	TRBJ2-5	CASSEGSSETQYF	TGTGCCAGCAGTGAGGGCAGCTCAGAGACCCAGTACTTC
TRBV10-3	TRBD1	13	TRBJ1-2	CAISWDRVNGYTF	TGTGCCATCAGTTGGGACAGGGTAAACGGCTACACCTTC
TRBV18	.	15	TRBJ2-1	CASSPSVESYNEQFF	TGTGCCAGCTCACCAAGCGTAGAATCCTACAATGAGCAGTTCTTC
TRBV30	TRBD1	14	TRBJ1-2	CAWSEEGAAYGYTF	TGTGCCTGGAGTGAAGAGGGGGCCGCATATGGCTACACCTTC